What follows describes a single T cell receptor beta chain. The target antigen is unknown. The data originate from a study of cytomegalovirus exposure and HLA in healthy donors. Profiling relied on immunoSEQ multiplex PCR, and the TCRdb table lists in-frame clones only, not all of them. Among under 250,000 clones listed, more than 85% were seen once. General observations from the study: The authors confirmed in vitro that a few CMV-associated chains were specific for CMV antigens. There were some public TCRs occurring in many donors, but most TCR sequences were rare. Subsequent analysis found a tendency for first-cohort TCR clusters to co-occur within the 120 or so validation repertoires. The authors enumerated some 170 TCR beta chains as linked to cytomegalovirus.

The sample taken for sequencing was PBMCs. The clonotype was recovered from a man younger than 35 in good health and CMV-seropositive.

This CDR3 is CASSPGTSGGREQYF. DNA for the CDR3: TGTGCCAGCAGCCCAGGGACTAGCGGGGGACGCGAGCAGTACTTC. The rearrangement joins TRBV7-6 to TRBJ2-7, with TRBD2 identical over 14 bases. The germline gives CDR1 SGHVS, CDR2 FNYEAQ. After removal of 5 bases from V and 6 bases from J, the junction contained 6 bases not matched to a gene. This CDR3 contains 15 residues.